The clone carrying this T cell receptor (beta chain) was observed many times. Its antigen is undetermined. The TCRbeta library incorporated unique molecular identifiers. In TCRdb, the PCR reads were re-called with MiXCR into one record per CDR3 protein. The repertoire holds some 8,200 distinct CDR3 sequences, with about 13% as singletons. The data stem from a study of T-cell reconstitution after alpha-beta-depleted transplantation in children. CDR3 length: 14 residues. V was shortened by 3 bases and J by 0 bases, with 6 bases between the two germline ends. From germline, CDR1 is MDHEN and CDR2 SYDVKM. General study findings and limits: From newly produced T cells came most of the T-cell counts and diversity one year after transplant. There were reportedly several hundred expanded graft clones from which alpha-beta T cells came about two months after transplant. Recipient T cells and thymic progenitors that survived were the source of the high TCRbeta diversity seen at day 60 in some patients.

Sample: PBMCs, mostly from graft donor cells, taken 60 days after TCRalphabeta/CD19-depleted stem cell transplant. The TCR originated in a patient under 10 years old who had a stem cell transplant for inherited bone marrow failure, so the T cells may come from the graft donor. The J gene is TRBJ1-5, the V gene TRBV28; no clear D. The CDR3 region is CASSFDGSNQPQHF. The CDR3 DNA sequence: TGTGCCAGCAGTTTTGACGGTAGCAATCAGCCCCAGCATTTT.